The 15 T cell receptor beta chains listed next were all sequenced from one sample in a study of control samples from healthy donors and cancer patients. Clones were sequenced by immunoSEQ multiplex PCR, and TCRdb holds only the in-frame ones, with some missing. The sample has about 130,000 clones; around 93% are singletons. What was sequenced was blood. Receptors originate from a man aged 18 to 29 in good health.

The J gene is TRBJ1-1, the V gene TRBV7-9; no firm D call. This CDR3 is 14 amino acids long. Germline V gene lookup returns CDR1 SEHNR and CDR2 FQNEAQ (reference sequence). V lost 7 bases, J lost 4 bases, and 16 bases lay in between. Here the CDR3 reads CASTGEGDGTEAFF. The CDR3 DNA follows: TGTGCCAGCACCGGGGAGGGAGACGGCACTGAAGCTTTCTTT.

This clone was seen a handful of times. This sequence joins TRBV4-1 and TRBJ2-3; D unclear. CDR1 MGHRA and CDR2 YSYEKL come from the germline V gene. Trimming pared 8 bases from V and 6 bases from J, leaving 18 bases between. The CDR3 extends over 14 amino acids. CDR3 sequence reads: CASAPGRRADTQYF. The CDR3 DNA is TGCGCCAGCGCACCCGGGCGCCGCGCTGATACGCAGTATTTT.

This clone was recorded only once. The genes are TRBV29-1 and TRBJ1-5; TRBD1 might be the D (6 bases). Trimming stripped 5 bases from V and 1 base from J, with 15 bases between. The CDR3 covers 15 residues. Germline V CDR1 and CDR2: SQVTM, ANQGSEA. The CDR3 bases are TGCAGCGTTTCCATGGACAGTTTCAGCAATCAGCCCCAGCATTTT. Translating it yields CSVSMDSFSNQPQHF.

The chain uses TRBV5-4 and TRBJ2-3; D remains unclear. Trimming left V 4 bases short and J 4 bases short, with 7 bases between. Germline V gene sequence: CDR1 SGHNT, CDR2 YYREEE (reference sequence). The CDR3 covers 12 residues. The CDR3 region has the DNA TGTGCCAGCAGCCTGGGTTCAGATACGCAGTATTTT. Residues: CASSLGSDTQYF.

This clone was seen just once. V usage is TRBV3-1 (or the pseudogene TRBV3-2) and J usage is TRBJ2-7; perhaps TRBD2 as D (6 bases). The length of the CDR3 is 12 residues. V lost 5 bases, J lost 3 bases, and 8 bases lay in between. Germline loops: CDR1 LGHDT, CDR2 YNNKEL (reference sequence). For the CDR3, the DNA is TGTGCCAGCAGCGGGACTGGCTACGAGCAGTACTTC. Its protein product is CASSGTGYEQYF.

This sequence joins TRBV11-3 and TRBJ2-2; no clear D gene. With 5 bases removed from V and 2 bases from J, the gap between germline ends came to 9 bases. The CDR3 consists of 14 residues. Germline loops: CDR1 SGHNT, CDR2 YENEEA. In nucleotides, the CDR3 is TGTGCCAGCAGCACCGACGGTAACACCGGGGAGCTGTTTTTT. Translated, it gives CASSTDGNTGELFF.

This chain connects TRBV5-1 to TRBJ2-1; the D gene is possibly TRBD1 (5 bases). This CDR3 is built from 17 residues. Deletions cut 3 bases from V and 1 base from J, with 17 bases between. Germline-derived CDR1 and CDR2 are SGHRS and YFSETQ. The CDR3 is CASSSTYGAGSYNEQFF. The CDR3 coding sequence is TGCGCCAGCAGCTCGACGTACGGCGCAGGGTCCTACAATGAGCAGTTCTTC.

This chain uses TRBV5-4 with TRBJ1-5; perhaps TRBD1 as D (5 bases). Trimming removed 4 bases from V and 3 bases from J, with 11 bases in between. The CDR3 totals 14 residues. CDR1 and CDR2 from the germline V gene are SGHNT and YYREEE (reference sequence). CDR3 protein: CASSLDRDNQPQHF. In DNA form, the CDR3 reads TGTGCCAGCAGCCTTGACAGAGACAATCAGCCCCAGCATTTT.

The chain employs TRBV6-4 and TRBJ2-1; tentatively, D is TRBD1 (6 bases). Germline assignment: CDR1 MRHNA and CDR2 SNTAGT. V lost 2 bases to trimming and J lost 5 bases, with 7 bases between them. CDR3 length: 13 amino acids. DNA for the CDR3: TGTGCCAGCAGTGACCGGGACAACAATGAGCAGTTCTTC. Its translation: CASSDRDNNEQFF.

A remark on this clone: This sample includes further DNA sequences coding for the same CDR3. The rearrangement joins TRBV12-3 or TRBV12-4 to TRBJ1-5; D remains ambiguous. This CDR3 is built from 13 residues. V was shortened by 2 bases and J by 4 bases, with 6 bases between the two germline ends. CDR3 in amino acids: CASSLRGNQPQHF. DNA of the CDR3: TGTGCCAGCAGTTTAAGAGGGAATCAGCCCCAGCATTTT.

The chain joins TRBV19 to TRBJ2-2; TRBD1 might be the D (5 bases). The CDR3 is 15 residues long. Trimming took 3 bases from V and 0 from J, leaving 8 bases between them. CDR1 is LNHDA, CDR2 SQIVND, per germline (reference sequence). As DNA, the CDR3 is TGTGCCAGTAGTATTTGGGGCACGAACACCGGGGAGCTGTTTTTT. It specifies CASSIWGTNTGELFF.

The chain employs TRBV2 and TRBJ2-5; the D gene is possibly TRBD2 (6 bases). V lost 6 bases to trimming and J lost 4 bases, with 9 bases between them. CDR1 and CDR2 from the germline V gene are SNHLY and FYNNEI. The CDR3 contains 12 residues. The CDR3 sequence is CASRKEGETQYF. CDR3 nucleotide sequence: TGTGCCAGCAGGAAGGAGGGAGAGACCCAGTACTTC.

The chain carries TRBV6-5 and TRBJ1-4; weak D call: TRBD1 (5 bases). CDR3 size: 14 residues. V was cut by 6 bases and J by 5 bases, with 13 bases left in between. CDR1 is MNHEY and CDR2 is SVGAGI in the germline V gene. CDR3 DNA sequence: TGTGCCAGCAGGGGCGGGGCTGGGAATGAAAAACTGTTTTTT. Amino acids: CASRGGAGNEKLFF.

This rearrangement joins TRBV5-1 to TRBJ2-7; tentatively, D is TRBD2 (6 bases). The CDR3 runs to 15 residues. With 0 bases removed from V and 6 bases from J, the gap between germline ends came to 16 bases. CDR1 and CDR2 (germline): SGHRS, YFSETQ. The CDR3 DNA is TGCGCCAGCAGCTTGGACCTAGGGGAGGAGAGCGAGCAGTACTTC. Residues: CASSLDLGEESEQYF. Full variable domain (missing parts from reference TRBV5-1 and TRBJ2-7): KAGVTQTPRYLIKTRGQQVTLSCSPISGHRSVSWYQQTPGQGLQFLFEYFSETQRNKGNFPGRFSGRQFSNSRSEMNVSTLELGDSALYLCASSLDLGEESEQYFGPGTRLTVT.

The V and J genes are TRBV6-1 and TRBJ2-1, with D perhaps matching TRBD1 or TRBD2 (6 bases each). Germline-derived CDR1 and CDR2 are MNHNS and SASEGT. The CDR3 is made up of 12 amino acids. Trimming removed 3 bases at V and 12 bases at J, with 12 bases between. This chain's CDR3 is CASSDWGAGQFF. The DNA for the CDR3 is TGTGCCAGCAGTGATTGGGGGGCCGGGCAGTTCTTC.